Following are 18 T cell receptor beta chains from one sample sequenced in a study of control samples from healthy donors and cancer patients (TCRdb year 2020). The library was generated by the immunoSEQ multiplex PCR assay. As stored in TCRdb, this immuneACCESS dataset retains in-frame rearrangements with V and J assigned. A fraction of the clones does not appear; measured against another copy, unresolved V genes explain less than half of the discrepancy, and the remainder lacks a known reason. The sample yields about 130,000 clones; 88% were counted once. The ten largest account for roughly 3.4% of the sample. The specimen sequenced was blood. The receptors shown here come from a man in his fifties in good health.

This sequence joins TRBV18 and TRBJ1-2; D gene unclear. V lost 2 bases and J lost 4, with 14 bases in between. In germline, CDR1 is KGHSH, CDR2 LQKENI. CDR3 length equals 15 residues. CDR3 region: CASSPDVAESYGYTF. DNA of the CDR3: TGTGCCAGCTCACCAGACGTAGCAGAAAGCTATGGCTACACCTTC.

V and J are TRBV5-4 and TRBJ1-4; D uncertain. The CDR3 runs 13 residues. Germline values: CDR1 SGHNT, CDR2 YYREEE (reference sequence). Between the trimmed V and J ends, which lost 0 bases and 8 bases, there was a span of 8 bases. The chain's CDR3 is CASSLDSGEKLFF. The CDR3 DNA reads TGTGCCAGCAGCTTGGACAGTGGGGAAAAACTGTTTTTT. The full variable domain, in which reference TRBV5-4 and TRBJ1-4 provide the parts outside the CDR3, is ETGVTQSPTHLIKTRGQQVTLRCSSQSGHNTVSWYQQALGQGPQFIFQYYREEENGRGNFPPRFSGLQFPNYSSELNVNALELDDSALYLCASSLDSGEKLFFGSGTQLSVL.

The chain has TRBV11-1 and TRBJ2-7; maybe TRBD2 (6 bases). The CDR3 length is 14 residues. From germline, CDR1 is SGHAT and CDR2 FQDESV (reference sequence). The V end lost 0 bases, the J end lost 3 bases, and 9 bases lay between the germline ends. The CDR3 DNA is TGTGCCAGCAGCTTAGCGTGGGGAGGCTACGAGCAGTACTTC. It translates to CASSLAWGGYEQYF.

The chain has TRBV9 and TRBJ1-2, with 8 positions matching TRBD1. The ends lost 3 bases at V and 3 bases at J; junction bases unmatched: 10. CDR1 is SGDLS and CDR2 is YYNGEE in the germline V gene. This CDR3 has 16 residues. The CDR3 region has the DNA TGTGCCAGCAGCGCCGAAGGACAGGGAATCGACTATGGCTACACCTTC. Its translation: CASSAEGQGIDYGYTF.

CDR3 loop: CASSPSTVLTEAFF. The CDR3 nucleotides read TGTGCCAGCAGCCCCTCGACAGTTCTCACTGAAGCTTTCTTT. This chain joins TRBV5-4 and TRBJ1-1, with a tentative D call TRBD1 (5 bases). Trimming pared 4 bases from V and 4 bases from J, leaving 14 bases between. In germline, CDR1 is SGHNT, CDR2 YYREEE (reference sequence). The length of the CDR3 is 14 residues.

The chain uses TRBV5-8 and TRBJ2-2; TRBD1 might be the D (6 bases). The CDR3 is 14 amino acids. Germline assignment: CDR1 SGHTS and CDR2 YDEGEE. The V end was cut by 10 bases, the J end by 7 bases, with 20 bases between. In DNA form, the CDR3 reads TGTGCCCCCATTCGGCAGGGGAGAGGCGGGGAGCTGTTTTTT. This sequence encodes CAPIRQGRGGELFF.

The rearrangement uses TRBV24-1 and TRBJ2-1; D is uncertain. With 5 bases removed from V and 9 bases from J, the gap between germline ends came to 13 bases. From germline, CDR1 is KGHDR and CDR2 SFDVKD. The length of the CDR3 is 13 residues. The CDR3 here is CATSALRAAEQFF. DNA of the CDR3: TGTGCCACCAGTGCTCTAAGGGCGGCTGAGCAGTTCTTC.

This clone was detected once. This chain connects TRBV6-1 to TRBJ1-2, with D hard to call. The CDR3 sequence is 16 residues long. Germline V gives CDR1 MNHNS, CDR2 SASEGT. V was clipped by 3 bases and J by 3 bases, with 17 bases between them. The CDR3 nucleotides are TGTGCCAGCAGTGAGCCTTGGTCCCCCTTCGACTATGGCTACACCTTC. This gives the protein CASSEPWSPFDYGYTF.

The chain uses TRBV2 and TRBJ1-1; D perhaps matches TRBD1 (5 bases). V lost 5 bases and J 5 bases, leaving 15 bases between the germline ends. The V gene's germline CDR1 is SNHLY and CDR2 FYNNEI. The CDR3 covers 14 residues. CDR3 in amino acids: CASSYGGVGTEAFF. In DNA form, the CDR3 reads TGTGCCAGCAGTTATGGGGGTGTAGGGACTGAAGCTTTCTTT.

The CDR3 nucleotides read TGCGCCAGTCGAGGCTACAATGAGCAGTTCTTC. It codes for CASRGYNEQFF. This sequence joins TRBV5-1 and TRBJ2-1, with no clear D. Trimming left V 8 bases short and J 3 bases short, with 6 bases between. Germline V gene lookup returns CDR1 SGHRS and CDR2 YFSETQ. The CDR3 runs to 11 residues.

The chain is built from TRBV30 and TRBJ2-7; TRBD1 aligns across 9 bases. V was pared by 3 bases and J by 5 bases, with 8 bases of the junction left unmatched. This CDR3 has 14 amino acids. CDR1 GTSNPN and CDR2 SVGIG come from the germline V gene (reference sequence). The CDR3 DNA follows: TGTGCCTGGAGCGGGGGACAGGGATCTGACGAGCAGTACTTC. The encoded protein is CAWSGGQGSDEQYF.

This sequence joins TRBV7-9 and TRBJ1-5; D not resolved. The CDR3 contains 12 residues. The V end lost 11 bases, the J end lost 5 bases, and 13 bases lay between the germline ends. Germline CDR1 and CDR2: SEHNR and FQNEAQ (reference sequence). The chain's CDR3 is CARLIGYQPQHF. CDR3 nucleotide sequence: TGTGCCCGCTTAATTGGTTATCAGCCCCAGCATTTT.

This chain connects TRBV11-1 to TRBJ2-6; no firm D call. V was cut by 3 bases and J by 4 bases, with 4 bases left in between. In germline, CDR1 is SGHAT, CDR2 FQDESV (reference sequence). The CDR3 is 13 residues long. The CDR3 protein is CASSLAGANVLTF. As DNA, the CDR3 is TGTGCCAGCAGCTTGGCCGGGGCCAACGTCCTGACTTTC.

The chain uses TRBV27 and TRBJ1-6; maybe TRBD1 (5 bases). The CDR3 contains 15 residues. V was pared by 1 base and J by 6 bases, with 10 bases between. The germline V gene encodes CDR1 MNHEY and CDR2 SMNVEV (reference sequence). Here the CDR3 DNA reads TGTGCCAGCAGTTTATGGGGGGAGGGTAATTCACCCCTCCACTTT. Translation gives CASSLWGEGNSPLHF.

The rearrangement links TRBV18 to TRBJ1-1, with no clear D. V lost 6 bases, J lost 2 bases, and 19 bases lay in between. The CDR3 length is 16 residues. Germline CDR1 and CDR2: KGHSH and LQKENI. DNA for the CDR3: TGTGCCAGCTCCCGCCCGCCCGGTCGGGGAAACACTGAAGCTTTCTTT. Translation: CASSRPPGRGNTEAFF.

The chain couples TRBV19 to TRBJ2-6; unclear D gene. Trimming removed 7 bases from V and 2 bases from J, with 9 bases in between. CDR1 and CDR2 from the germline V gene are LNHDA and SQIVND (reference sequence). CDR3 length: 14 amino acids. In DNA form, the CDR3 reads TGTGCCAGTAAATTCGGACCTGGGGCCAACGTCCTGACTTTC. It yields the protein CASKFGPGANVLTF.

A few counts support this clone. The chain has TRBV6-1 and TRBJ2-2; tentatively, D is TRBD1 or TRBD2 (6 bases each). Trimming stripped 1 base from V and 6 bases from J, with 12 bases between. Germline V gives CDR1 MNHNS, CDR2 SASEGT. The CDR3 spans 15 residues. CDR3 nucleotides: TGTGCCAGCAGTGAAGAAGGAGGGGGGTCCGGGGAGCTGTTTTTT. Translating it yields CASSEEGGGSGELFF.

The chain combines TRBV7-8 with TRBJ2-2, with D maybe TRBD2 (7 bases). Trimming shortened V by 4 bases and J by 2 bases, and 17 bases separated the two germline ends. Germline assignment: CDR1 SGHVS and CDR2 FQNEAQ. The CDR3 runs to 17 residues. CDR3: CASSSPGRGQNTGELFF. CDR3 DNA sequence: TGTGCCAGCAGCTCCCCGGGGCGGGGGCAAAACACCGGGGAGCTGTTTTTT.